This T cell receptor beta chain stems from a study of T cell changes during pregnancy in multiple sclerosis. Germline V gives CDR1 LNHNV, CDR2 YYDKDF (reference sequence). CDR3 length: 16 amino acids. The V end was cut by 5 bases, the J end by 0 bases, with 17 bases between. Profiling relied on immunoSEQ multiplex PCR, and the TCRdb table lists in-frame clones only, not all of them. The sample lists tens of thousands of clones, approximately 91% seen once, with around 1.8% in the top ten. This clone has only one observation. The source is a female donor with multiple sclerosis, enrolled in a pregnancy study. Here the sequenced sample was peripheral blood, taken after pregnancy. J is TRBJ2-7 and V is TRBV15; possible D gene TRBD2, 5 bases. CDR3: CATSSLVEGNSYEQYF. The CDR3 bases are TGTGCCACCAGCTCCCTGGTAGAGGGAAACTCCTACGAGCAGTACTTC.